The sequence of this TCR beta chain was determined in a study of blood T cell repertoires in COVID-19. Overall study context: The study drew acute and convalescent COVID-19 samples from the United States, Italy and Spain. The analysed material was cDNA or gDNA that came from T cells, B-cell-depleted T cells, or PBMCs.

Here immunoSEQ multiplex PCR was the method, and the copy in TCRdb shows in-frame clones only, minus some. The sample consists of some 180,000 clones, approximately 90% of them appearing once. The Seattle patients joined while their infection was active and were tracked longitudinally afterward. CDR3 length: 13 residues. Germline V gene lookup returns CDR1 SGHVS and CDR2 FQNEAQ. V lost 3 bases to trimming and J lost 5 bases, with 8 bases between them. V is TRBV7-8 and J is TRBJ2-1; no clear D gene. The clonotype was recovered from a man aged 18 to 30 with COVID-19, enrolled during active disease. Sequenced material: peripheral blood. The DNA for the CDR3 is TGTGCCAGCAGCTTCCGACTTGACAATGAGCAGTTCTTC. This translates into CASSFRLDNEQFF.